The text below deals with one T cell receptor beta chain. Its antigen remains undetermined. Nothing much larger sits one base from this clone, and base qualities are not available. The data originate from a study of blood T cell repertoires in COVID-19 (dated by TCRdb to the early 2020s). Regarding the study in general: The collaborator samples originated in the United States, Italy and Spain and spanned the acute and convalescent phases of COVID-19. The prospective study material was composed of cDNA or gDNA derived from T cells, B-cell-depleted T cells, or PBMCs. Subjects who had been exposed to COVID-19, were actively infected with it, or had recovered from it provided the deeply sampled blood TCRbeta repertoires that made up the dataset. The repertoires were made available in a free public database intended to serve as a resource for research on the immune response to SARS-CoV-2. The samples were drawn from the first 160 participants of the ongoing ImmuneRACE study and from under 1,500 subjects provided by 6 global collaborators. The sample metadata nearly always contained a de-identified subject ID, COVID-19 status, age in years and sex. Where HLA class I and class II types were available, the types were taken from metadata supplied by the sample provider, not from assay-based typing.

Broad study findings and their caveats: Clinical and demographic metadata were provided uncurated, with the amount varying by source and participant.

At one collaborating source in Seattle, patients were enrolled during active infection and were followed longitudinally through the course of disease. The collaborating institutions used their own protocols to collect whole blood in K2EDTA tubes. For TCRbeta analysis, collaborators shipped samples in one of three forms: frozen whole blood, isolated PBMCs, or DNA extracted from either of those sample types. TCRbeta CDR3 regions were amplified from genomic DNA by means of the immunoSEQ Assay, a bias-controlled multiplex PCR. Processing in the source paper ran as follows. The number of nucleated cells in each sample was estimated from the amplification of reference gene primers within the assay. To quantify the absolute abundance of each unique TCRbeta CDR3 rearrangement, sequence reads were collapsed and filtered. For each sample, productive Simpson clonality was calculated as the square root of Simpson's diversity index across productive rearrangements. The table was pulled from immuneACCESS by TCRdb, which kept in-frame rearrangements only. Such tables lose some clones; where checked, under half of the loss comes from unresolved V genes, and the rest has no known cause. V and J calls and clone size are those listed in that table; D and trimming were worked out from the DNA. The sample records 160,000 or so clones, 85% to 95% of which are singletons. The top ten clones comprise 2% of the sample.

V drops 3 bases and J drops 4 bases, leaving 16 bases in between. CDR1 and CDR2, looked up from the germline V gene, are SGDLS and YYNGEE. The CDR3 has 15 amino acids, counting the end cysteine and phenylalanine. The entry retains the CDR3 DNA only, 45 bases that are in frame from base 1. The source material was peripheral blood. Here the chain combines TRBV9 and TRBJ1-1; a weak D assignment points to TRBD1 (6 bases agree). The sequence was obtained from a woman aged 60 to 75 with COVID-19, enrolled during active disease. The CDR3 region has the sequence CASSASGLGGTEAFF. The sequenced DNA is TGTGCCAGCAGCGCGTCAGGGTTAGGGGGCACTGAAGCTTTCTTT.